Each of the 16 T cell receptor beta chains below was sequenced from the same sample in a study of OX40 agonist ivuxolimab in advanced cancers. Some clones are missing from TCRdb's copy, which holds only in-frame ones; the method was immunoSEQ multiplex PCR. Among tens of thousands of clones, 88% were seen once, and the ten largest hold approximately 0.47%. Sequencing used CD4+ or CD8+ T cells sorted from blood, obtained in a trial of the OX40 agonist ivuxolimab. The source is an adult with an advanced solid tumor such as melanoma, head and neck, liver or kidney cancer.

The CDR3 DNA follows: TGCGCCAGCAGCTTGGGAGGGAAGAACACCATATATTTT. Translated: CASSLGGKNTIYF. The V gene is TRBV5-1, the J gene TRBJ1-3; unclear D gene. This CDR3 is built from 13 residues. Trimming removed 0 bases at V and 7 bases at J, with 8 bases between. Germline V gene data show CDR1 as SGHRS and CDR2 as YFSETQ. Full variable domain (missing parts from reference TRBV5-1 and TRBJ1-3): KAGVTQTPRYLIKTRGQQVTLSCSPISGHRSVSWYQQTPGQGLQFLFEYFSETQRNKGNFPGRFSGRQFSNSRSEMNVSTLELGDSALYLCASSLGGKNTIYFGEGSWLTVV.

The chain has TRBV18 and TRBJ2-7; D possibly corresponds to TRBD2 (5 bases). V lost 5 bases to trimming and J lost 0 bases, with 11 bases between them. The germline V gene has CDR1 KGHSH and CDR2 LQKENI. The CDR3 has 14 amino acids. The CDR3 loop is CASSTGLLSYEQYF. CDR3 nucleotide sequence: TGTGCCAGCTCAACTGGACTCCTCTCCTACGAGCAGTACTTC.

The chain has TRBV7-2 and TRBJ1-1; D is perhaps TRBD1 (6 bases). V dropped 1 base and J dropped 1 base, with 13 bases sitting between them. This CDR3 is built from 16 residues. Germline V gene data show CDR1 as SGHTA and CDR2 as FQGNSA. The CDR3: CASSLEIGQRNTEAFF. DNA of the CDR3: TGTGCCAGCAGCTTAGAAATCGGACAGAGGAACACTGAAGCTTTCTTT.

The chain uses TRBV11-2 and TRBJ2-1; D might be TRBD2 (5 bases). The V and J ends lost 5 bases and 12 bases respectively, with 17 bases between them. The CDR3 covers 13 residues. In germline, CDR1 is SGHAT, CDR2 FQNNGV. The DNA of the CDR3 is TGTGCCAGCAGCCACCCGCCCGGTAGCGCGCAGTTCTTC. Translation: CASSHPPGSAQFF.

The V call is TRBV6-1, the J call TRBJ1-2, with 8 positions matching TRBD1. In germline, CDR1 is MNHNS, CDR2 SASEGT. V lost 6 bases, J lost 4 bases, and 7 bases stayed unmatched. This CDR3 is built from 14 residues. CDR3 in DNA: TGTGCCAGCAGCAGGACAGGGAGGGGCTATGGCTACACCTTC. It specifies CASSRTGRGYGYTF.

This clone was recorded only once. The V call is TRBV5-6, the J call TRBJ1-5, with D possibly TRBD1 on 5 matching bases. Germline loops: CDR1 SGHDT, CDR2 YYEEEE. Trimming shortened V by 3 bases and J by 5 bases, and 18 bases separated the two germline ends. The CDR3 runs 16 residues. The CDR3 region is CASSSWGRVRDQPQHF. The CDR3 DNA reads as TGTGCCAGCAGCTCGTGGGGCAGGGTGAGAGATCAGCCCCAGCATTTT.

This chain connects TRBV7-3 to TRBJ2-3; no reliable D call. V was cut by 5 bases and J by 2 bases, with 8 bases left in between. The germline CDR1 and CDR2 sequences are SGHTA and FQGTGA. CDR3 length: 13 residues. DNA for the CDR3: TGTGCCAGCAGCCCCGGTCCCACAGATACGCAGTATTTT. This encodes CASSPGPTDTQYF.

This chain uses TRBV5-1 with TRBJ2-1; 10 bases are a match to TRBD1. Germline CDR1 SGHRS, CDR2 YFSETQ. This CDR3 has 15 residues. V shed 1 base, J shed 9 bases, and the junction held 7 bases outside the gene matches. CDR3 residues: CASSLPGTGEFEQFF. The CDR3 DNA reads as TGCGCCAGCAGCTTGCCCGGGACAGGGGAGTTTGAGCAGTTCTTC.

The rearrangement joins TRBV5-5 to TRBJ2-7; TRBD1 might be the D (6 bases). V lost 6 bases and J lost 1, with 8 bases in between. The CDR3 runs 12 residues. Germline V CDR1 and CDR2: SGHKS, YYEKEE (reference sequence). The DNA for the CDR3 is TGTGCCAGCAAGGGGGAGTCCTACGAGCAGTACTTC. Translation gives CASKGESYEQYF.

The rearrangement links TRBV9 to TRBJ1-5; D remains ambiguous. The CDR3 runs to 15 residues. Trimming took 0 bases from V and 0 from J, leaving 7 bases between them. Germline V CDR1 and CDR2: SGDLS, YYNGEE. CDR3 sequence (DNA): TGTGCCAGCAGCGTAGAGGGCGGTAGCAATCAGCCCCAGCATTTT. Translation: CASSVEGGSNQPQHF.

CDR3 sequence (DNA): TGTGCCAGCTCACCCGACAGTGGTTCGGAAAAACTGTTTTTT. As protein: CASSPDSGSEKLFF. The rearrangement joins TRBV18 to TRBJ1-4; D may be TRBD1 (5 bases). Per the germline V gene, CDR1 is KGHSH and CDR2 is LQKENI. CDR3 length: 14 residues. Trimming stripped 3 bases from V and 8 bases from J, with 13 bases between.

In its sample, this clone was seen once. V is TRBV28 and J is TRBJ1-1; 8 positions match TRBD1. CDR3 length: 14 residues. The V and J ends lost 11 bases and 8 bases, in that order; junction bases with no gene match: 16. Germline CDR1 MDHEN, CDR2 SYDVKM. CDR3 residues: CAGTSGGQGREAFF. The CDR3 coding sequence is TGTGCCGGCACCAGCGGTGGACAGGGAAGGGAAGCTTTCTTT. Using reference TRBV28 and TRBJ1-1 for the parts outside the CDR3, the full variable domain is DVKVTQSSRYLVKRTGEKVFLECVQDMDHENMFWYRQDPGLGLRLIYFSYDVKMKEKGDIPEGYSVSREKKERFSLILESASTNQTSMYLCAGTSGGQGREAFFGQGTRLTVV.

The chain recombines TRBV2 with TRBJ1-3; no clear D. V shed 6 bases and J shed 4 bases, with 19 bases lying between them. Germline V gives CDR1 SNHLY, CDR2 FYNNEI. This CDR3 spans 16 amino acids. CDR3 sequence: CASSSRGGVGGNTIYF. CDR3 DNA sequence: TGTGCCAGCAGCTCCCGGGGTGGGGTCGGCGGAAACACCATATATTTT.

The V gene is TRBV5-1, the J gene TRBJ2-7; 9 bases are a match to TRBD1. Germline CDR1 SGHRS, CDR2 YFSETQ. Trimming at V came to 4 bases and at J to 5 bases, leaving 10 bases not matched to a gene. This CDR3 comprises 15 residues. For the CDR3, the DNA is TGCGCCAGCAGCCACTCAAACAGGGGGCGAAACGAGCAGTACTTC. This sequence encodes CASSHSNRGRNEQYF.

This clone appeared a single time. The chain has TRBV19 and TRBJ2-5; D uncertain. Germline CDR1 reads LNHDA; CDR2 reads SQIVND (reference sequence). Deletions cut 4 bases from V and 1 base from J, with 7 bases between. The CDR3 has 13 amino acids. The CDR3 is CASSTDLQETQYF. The CDR3, as DNA: TGTGCCAGTAGTACGGACCTCCAAGAGACCCAGTACTTC.

V usage is TRBV7-9 and J usage is TRBJ1-2; D may be TRBD1 (5 bases). Trimming pared 1 base from V and 3 bases from J, leaving 12 bases between. The CDR3 runs to 15 residues. Germline V CDR1 and CDR2: SEHNR, FQNEAQ (reference sequence). The CDR3 here is CASSLGGAPDYGYTF. The CDR3 nucleotides are TGTGCCAGCAGCTTAGGGGGCGCGCCCGACTATGGCTACACCTTC.